A single sample is the source of the 16 T cell receptor beta chains below, sequenced in a study of beta chain features in type 1 diabetes. Investigators reverse transcribed all isolated RNA, so they sequenced expressed TCRB transcripts. This table comes from immunoSEQ multiplex PCR, and its TCRdb copy is limited to in-frame clones, with some not included. Of roughly 250,000 clones listed, 7.5% to 10% are singletons. Input material: naive CD4+ T cells from blood. These receptors all come from a woman under 30 in good health.

This clone was counted only a few times. The V gene is TRBV6-1, the J gene TRBJ2-5, with 12 bases identical to TRBD2. The CDR3 has 14 residues. Germline V gene sequence: CDR1 MNHNS, CDR2 SASEGT. V shed 4 bases and J 5 bases; nucleotides not matched to a gene: 2. CDR3 nucleotides: TGTGCCAGCAGTGCTCTAGCGGGGGGGGAGACCCAGTACTTC. Amino acid sequence: CASSALAGGETQYF.

The chain joins TRBV5-1 to TRBJ2-1, with 9 bases identical to TRBD1. This CDR3 spans 16 amino acids. V shed 4 bases, J shed 9 bases, and the junction held 14 bases outside the gene matches. The germline gives CDR1 SGHRS, CDR2 YFSETQ. The CDR3 coding sequence is TGCGCCAGCAGCCGCTGGGGACAGGGCACCCTCGGTGAGCAGTTCTTC. Protein: CASSRWGQGTLGEQFF.

This clone was seen more than once but under ten times. CDR3 sequence reads: CASSIVGIKTGPDQPQHF. CDR3 DNA: TGTGCCAGTAGTATAGTTGGGATCAAGACAGGACCGGATCAGCCCCAGCATTTT. The V gene is TRBV19, the J gene TRBJ1-5; weak D call: TRBD1 (6 bases). The V and J ends lost 1 base and 5 bases respectively, with 21 bases between them. This CDR3 contains 18 residues. Germline assignment: CDR1 LNHDA and CDR2 SQIVND (reference sequence).

The J gene is TRBJ1-1, the V gene TRBV5-4, with D possibly being TRBD1 (5 bases). Trimming left V 1 base short and J 5 bases short, with 15 bases between. The CDR3 contains 15 residues. The germline V gene has CDR1 SGHNT and CDR2 YYREEE (reference sequence). CDR3 region: CASSLRTGAGTEAFF. CDR3 nucleotides: TGTGCCAGCAGCTTGAGAACGGGAGCAGGGACTGAAGCTTTCTTT.

This clone was recorded a few times. The V and J genes are TRBV5-1 and TRBJ2-7; tentatively, D is TRBD2 (5 bases). Deletions cut 0 bases from V and 7 bases from J, with 11 bases between. The CDR3 length is 13 residues. CDR1 and CDR2 (germline): SGHRS, YFSETQ. The CDR3 loop reads CASSLAPGREQYF. CDR3 bases: TGCGCCAGCAGCTTGGCCCCGGGAAGGGAGCAGTACTTC.

This clone has just a few counts. The chain joins TRBV7-2 to TRBJ1-1; unclear D gene. V shed 3 bases and J shed 4 bases, with 12 bases lying between them. Germline CDR1 reads SGHTA; CDR2 reads FQGNSA. CDR3 length: 14 amino acids. CDR3 DNA sequence: TGTGCCAGCAGCTTTGCGCCCTCGGGCACTGAAGCTTTCTTT. This sequence encodes CASSFAPSGTEAFF.

This chain connects TRBV29-1 to TRBJ2-7; 7 bases match TRBD2. V was pared by 4 bases and J by 3 bases, with 12 bases of the junction left unmatched. The germline gives CDR1 SQVTM, CDR2 ANQGSEA. This CDR3 is 15 amino acids long. The CDR3 region has the DNA TGCAGCGTTGGGGACCCCCGCGGGAGTTTCTACGAGCAGTACTTC. Protein product: CSVGDPRGSFYEQYF.

The genes are TRBV7-2 and TRBJ1-4, with a weak D call TRBD1 (6 bases). The V end was cut by 4 bases, the J end by 7 bases, with 22 bases between. The CDR3 has 17 amino acids. Germline lookup yields CDR1 SGHTA and CDR2 FQGNSA. Here the CDR3 reads CASSSPGGGPGSEKLFF. CDR3 DNA: TGTGCCAGCAGCTCCCCCGGGGGGGGGCCCGGCAGTGAAAAACTGTTTTTT.

This sequence joins TRBV9 and TRBJ1-2; D possibly corresponds to TRBD1 (5 bases). The CDR3 spans 12 residues. In germline, CDR1 is SGDLS, CDR2 YYNGEE. The germline V and J ends were trimmed by 7 bases and 4 bases, with 11 bases remaining between them. The CDR3 here is CASGGGTYGYTF. CDR3 in DNA: TGTGCCAGCGGGGGGGGAACCTATGGCTACACCTTC.

There are a few counts of this clone. The chain is built from TRBV19 and TRBJ2-6, with D possibly TRBD1 on 6 matching bases. CDR1 and CDR2 from the germline V gene are LNHDA and SQIVND (reference sequence). This CDR3 is built from 15 residues. Trimming removed 4 bases at V and 1 base at J, with 8 bases between. Written as DNA, the CDR3 is TGTGCCAGTAGTACAGGGGCTTCTGGGGCCAACGTCCTGACTTTC. This encodes CASSTGASGANVLTF.

This chain joins TRBV13 and TRBJ2-1; D may be TRBD2 (5 bases). The germline CDR1 and CDR2 sequences are PRHDT and FYEKMQ (reference sequence). V was trimmed by 3 bases and J by 0 bases, leaving 9 bases between them. There are 15 residues in the CDR3. CDR3 loop: CASSLKRSSYNEQFF. The CDR3 bases are TGTGCCAGCAGCTTGAAGCGGAGCTCCTACAATGAGCAGTTCTTC.

In its sample, this clone was seen a few times. The chain has TRBV11-2 and TRBJ2-5, with 10 positions matching TRBD1. The CDR3 covers 16 residues. V was clipped by 8 bases and J by 2 bases; unmatched bases: 11. Germline V gene sequence: CDR1 SGHAT, CDR2 FQNNGV. As DNA, the CDR3 is TGTGCCAGCCAAAGAGGTGACAGGGGGCGGCAAGAGACCCAGTACTTC. Protein product: CASQRGDRGRQETQYF.

This rearrangement joins TRBV5-1 to TRBJ2-3; 9 positions match TRBD2. The CDR3 has 14 amino acids. The V gene end was trimmed by 4 bases and the J gene end by 4 bases; junction bases not matched to a gene: 4. In germline, CDR1 is SGHRS, CDR2 YFSETQ. DNA for the CDR3: TGCGCCAGCAGCATGGGGACTAGCCCAGATACGCAGTATTTT. This encodes CASSMGTSPDTQYF. Complete variable domain (other parts from reference TRBV5-1 and TRBJ2-3): KAGVTQTPRYLIKTRGQQVTLSCSPISGHRSVSWYQQTPGQGLQFLFEYFSETQRNKGNFPGRFSGRQFSNSRSEMNVSTLELGDSALYLCASSMGTSPDTQYFGPGTRLTVL.

The chain recombines TRBV30 with TRBJ1-1; possible D gene TRBD1, 5 bases. This CDR3 has 13 residues. Germline V lookup: CDR1 GTSNPN, CDR2 SVGIG (reference sequence). The V gene lost 2 bases and the J gene lost 6 bases, with 13 bases spanning the gap. CDR3 sequence (DNA): TGTGCCTGGAGTTTCCGGGGGGGTTCTGAAGCTTTCTTT. Translated, it gives CAWSFRGGSEAFF.

The rearrangement links TRBV6-5 to TRBJ2-1; possible D gene TRBD2, 6 bases. V lost 6 bases to trimming and J lost 7 bases, with 19 bases between them. Germline values: CDR1 MNHEY, CDR2 SVGAGI. The CDR3 is made up of 15 amino acids. As DNA, the CDR3 is TGTGCCAGCAGCCGAGCGGGCGGGCTAGGGAATGAGCAGTTCTTC. Its protein is CASSRAGGLGNEQFF.

This clone has more than one count but fewer than ten. The chain couples TRBV7-9 to TRBJ1-1; weak D call: TRBD1 (6 bases). Trimming pared 3 bases from V and 5 bases from J, leaving 13 bases between. This CDR3 comprises 14 residues. The V gene's germline CDR1 is SEHNR and CDR2 FQNEAQ (reference sequence). The CDR3 here is CASSFRGQRTEAFF. In DNA, the CDR3 is TGTGCCAGCAGCTTCCGCGGACAGAGGACTGAAGCTTTCTTT.